This is a list of T cell receptor beta chains from one sample in a study of cytomegalovirus exposure and HLA in healthy donors. Profiled with immunoSEQ multiplex PCR; TCRdb holds only in-frame clones, not every one. The table includes about 180,000 clones, around 81% detected once. The sample was PBMCs. These TCRs come from a woman aged 25 to 39 in good health and CMV-seronegative. CDR3s include the opening cysteine and the closing phenylalanine or tryptophan. The order of the fields is J gene, V gene, D gene, CDR3 protein, CDR3 DNA. A D gene is named only where the DNA matches it firmly.

j_gene: TRBJ2-2
v_gene: TRBV19
d_gene: TRBD1
CDR3aa: CASSAGQGLSTGELFF
CDR3nt: TGTGCCAGTAGTGCGGGACAGGGGTTGAGCACCGGGGAGCTGTTTTTT

j_gene: TRBJ1-5
v_gene: TRBV27
d_gene: TRBD1
CDR3aa: CASSSSGTGEHF
CDR3nt: TGTGCCAGCAGTTCAAGCGGGACAGGGGAGCATTTT

j_gene: TRBJ2-3
v_gene: TRBV18
d_gene: .
CDR3aa: CASSPPSQGGDTQYF
CDR3nt: TGTGCCAGCTCACCACCGAGCCAGGGTGGGGATACGCAGTATTTT

j_gene: TRBJ2-3
v_gene: TRBV27
d_gene: TRBD2
CDR3aa: CASRRGDRTDTQYF
CDR3nt: TGTGCCAGCAGACGGGGGGATAGGACAGATACGCAGTATTTT

j_gene: TRBJ2-1
v_gene: TRBV2
d_gene: TRBD2
CDR3aa: CASRREARREQFF
CDR3nt: TGTGCCAGCAGGCGGGAGGCCCGCCGTGAGCAGTTCTTC

j_gene: TRBJ2-7
v_gene: TRBV9
d_gene: TRBD1
CDR3aa: CASSARDRAMGEQYF
CDR3nt: TGTGCCAGCAGCGCCCGGGACAGGGCCATGGGCGAGCAGTACTTC

j_gene: TRBJ2-3
v_gene: TRBV5-4
d_gene: TRBD2
CDR3aa: CASSLASGGTDTQYF
CDR3nt: TGTGCCAGCAGCTTAGCTAGCGGGGGGACAGATACGCAGTATTTT

j_gene: TRBJ2-7
v_gene: TRBV9
d_gene: TRBD2
CDR3aa: CASSVDTSASYEQYF
CDR3nt: TGTGCCAGCAGCGTAGACACTAGCGCATCCTACGAGCAGTACTTC

j_gene: TRBJ2-5
v_gene: TRBV7-9
d_gene: TRBD1
CDR3aa: CASSLPGQGWTQYF
CDR3nt: TGTGCCAGCAGCTTACCAGGACAGGGGTGGACCCAGTACTTC

j_gene: TRBJ2-7
v_gene: TRBV5-1
d_gene: TRBD2
CDR3aa: CASSLVAGDPIYEQYF
CDR3nt: TGCGCCAGCAGCTTGGTGGCGGGAGATCCGATATACGAGCAGTACTTC